The rows below give T cell receptor beta chains drawn from one sample of a study of shared T cell receptors in the human thymus. Sequencing was performed with immunoSEQ multiplex PCR; in TCRdb, only in-frame clones are kept and a portion is missing. The table includes hundreds of thousands of clones, 88% detected once. These sequences were also reported in another study, on human thymus T cells.

The sample was thymocytes. Receptor source: a boy younger than two with a congenital heart defect. Both conserved end residues are part of each CDR3. The order of the fields is J gene, D gene, V gene, clone size, CDR3 protein, CDR3 DNA. D genes are given only for firm matches. The listing skips clone size in some rows; elsewhere it reads once, few, many or a size class.

j_gene: TRBJ2-7
d_gene: NA
v_gene: TRBV28
abundance: NA
CDR3aa: CASSPFGRGRTGSYEQYF
CDR3nt: TGTGCCAGCAGTCCTTTCGGGAGAGGGCGGACGGGGTCCTACGAGCAGTACTTC

j_gene: TRBJ2-2
d_gene: TRBD1
v_gene: TRBV19
abundance: NA
CDR3aa: CASSTTGGNTGELFF
CDR3nt: TGTGCCAGTAGTACAACAGGGGGGAACACCGGGGAGCTGTTTTTT

j_gene: TRBJ2-7
d_gene: NA
v_gene: TRBV4-2
abundance: NA
CDR3aa: CASSHLGGSEQYF
CDR3nt: TGTGCCAGCAGCCATCTAGGGGGAAGCGAGCAGTACTTC

j_gene: TRBJ2-3
d_gene: TRBD2
v_gene: TRBV6-4
abundance: NA
CDR3aa: CASSPSGGSSTDTQYF
CDR3nt: TGTGCCAGCAGTCCCAGCGGGGGCTCTAGCACAGATACGCAGTATTTT

j_gene: TRBJ2-2
d_gene: TRBD2
v_gene: TRBV4-2
abundance: once
CDR3aa: CASSHPLSGGLAGGPITGELFF
CDR3nt: TGTGCCAGCAGCCATCCCCTCTCCGGGGGACTAGCGGGAGGCCCGATCACCGGGGAGCTGTTTTTT

j_gene: TRBJ2-3
d_gene: NA
v_gene: TRBV5-6
abundance: once
CDR3aa: CASRKAADTQYF
CDR3nt: TGTGCCAGCAGGAAAGCTGCAGATACGCAGTATTTT

j_gene: TRBJ2-2
d_gene: NA
v_gene: TRBV19
abundance: NA
CDR3aa: CASSKVREDTGELFF
CDR3nt: TGTGCCAGTAGTAAAGTGAGGGAGGACACCGGGGAGCTGTTTTTT

j_gene: TRBJ2-7
d_gene: TRBD2
v_gene: TRBV4-3
abundance: NA
CDR3aa: CASSQSTSGNTYEQYF
CDR3nt: TGCGCCAGCAGCCAATCGACTAGCGGAAATACCTACGAGCAGTACTTC

j_gene: TRBJ1-2
d_gene: TRBD1
v_gene: TRBV19
abundance: few
CDR3aa: CASTRQGLGYGYTF
CDR3nt: TGTGCCAGTACCCGACAGGGCCTGGGCTATGGCTACACCTTC

j_gene: TRBJ2-5
d_gene: TRBD2
v_gene: TRBV6-1
abundance: NA
CDR3aa: CASSPGAWGGETQYF
CDR3nt: TGTGCCAGCAGCCCCGGGGCCTGGGGGGGGGAGACCCAGTACTTC

j_gene: TRBJ1-5
d_gene: NA
v_gene: TRBV2
abundance: NA
CDR3aa: CASSETARGANQPQHF
CDR3nt: TGTGCCAGCAGTGAAACCGCCAGGGGAGCCAATCAGCCCCAGCATTTT

j_gene: TRBJ1-2
d_gene: TRBD1
v_gene: TRBV19
abundance: few
CDR3aa: CASSGTGEGYSYGYTF
CDR3nt: TGTGCCAGTAGTGGGACAGGGGAAGGTTATTCGTATGGCTACACCTTC

j_gene: TRBJ1-6
d_gene: TRBD1
v_gene: TRBV2
abundance: once
CDR3aa: CASSEAQTGLNSPLHF
CDR3nt: TGTGCCAGCAGTGAAGCGCAGACAGGGCTGAATTCACCCCTCCACTTT

j_gene: TRBJ2-1
d_gene: TRBD1
v_gene: TRBV28
abundance: once
CDR3aa: CASNDRGPGNEQFF
CDR3nt: TGTGCCAGCAATGACAGGGGGCCAGGTAATGAGCAGTTCTTC

j_gene: TRBJ2-1
d_gene: TRBD2
v_gene: TRBV7-3
abundance: NA
CDR3aa: CASSFGTSEGNEQFF
CDR3nt: TGTGCCAGCAGCTTCGGAACTAGCGAAGGCAATGAGCAGTTCTTC

j_gene: TRBJ2-7
d_gene: NA
v_gene: TRBV28
abundance: NA
CDR3aa: CASNKGESYEQYF
CDR3nt: TGTGCCAGCAACAAGGGGGAATCCTACGAGCAGTACTTC

j_gene: TRBJ2-1
d_gene: TRBD2
v_gene: TRBV29-1
abundance: once
CDR3aa: CSVEPPEAGAYNEQFF
CDR3nt: TGCAGCGTTGAACCCCCAGAGGCGGGAGCCTACAATGAGCAGTTCTTC

j_gene: TRBJ2-2
d_gene: TRBD2
v_gene: TRBV4-1
abundance: once
CDR3aa: CASSQERSGRGCTGELFF
CDR3nt: TGCGCCAGCAGCCAAGAACGTAGCGGGAGGGGTTGCACCGGGGAGCTGTTTTTT

j_gene: TRBJ2-1
d_gene: TRBD2
v_gene: TRBV10-2
abundance: NA
CDR3aa: CASSEAVAGGRLDNEQFF
CDR3nt: TGCGCCAGCAGTGAGGCGGTAGCGGGAGGGCGTTTGGACAATGAGCAGTTCTTC

j_gene: TRBJ2-2
d_gene: TRBD2
v_gene: TRBV5-5
abundance: NA
CDR3aa: CASSSTSGGSTGELFF
CDR3nt: TGTGCCAGCAGCTCGACTTCGGGGGGTTCGACCGGGGAGCTGTTTTTT

j_gene: TRBJ1-1
d_gene: TRBD1
v_gene: TRBV14
abundance: NA
CDR3aa: CASSPPGGTEAFF
CDR3nt: TGTGCCAGCAGCCCACCAGGGGGCACTGAAGCTTTCTTT

j_gene: TRBJ2-3
d_gene: NA
v_gene: TRBV14
abundance: once
CDR3aa: CASSSRASPDTQYF
CDR3nt: TGTGCCAGCAGCTCCAGGGCCTCGCCAGATACGCAGTATTTT

j_gene: TRBJ2-3
d_gene: TRBD2
v_gene: TRBV11-2
abundance: NA
CDR3aa: CASSSQTSGRLYTQYF
CDR3nt: TGTGCCAGCAGCTCTCAGACTAGCGGGAGATTGTATACGCAGTATTTT

j_gene: TRBJ2-2
d_gene: TRBD1
v_gene: TRBV25-1
abundance: NA
CDR3aa: CASSGPGQGARDTGELFF
CDR3nt: TGTGCCAGCAGTGGTCCGGGACAGGGGGCGCGGGACACCGGGGAGCTGTTTTTT

j_gene: TRBJ2-1
d_gene: TRBD2
v_gene: TRBV18
abundance: NA
CDR3aa: CASSLPGLAGWSSYNEQFF
CDR3nt: TGTGCCAGCTCACTCCCGGGACTAGCGGGATGGAGCTCCTACAATGAGCAGTTCTTC

j_gene: TRBJ1-2
d_gene: NA
v_gene: TRBV5-1
abundance: NA
CDR3aa: CASSPGLNYGYTF
CDR3nt: TGCGCCAGCAGCCCGGGTCTAAACTATGGCTACACCTTC

j_gene: TRBJ1-1
d_gene: TRBD1
v_gene: TRBV28
abundance: NA
CDR3aa: CASSLANGQGENSHMNTEAFF
CDR3nt: TGTGCCAGCAGTTTAGCTAATGGACAGGGGGAAAATTCACACATGAACACTGAAGCTTTCTTT

j_gene: TRBJ2-7
d_gene: NA
v_gene: TRBV7-8
abundance: few
CDR3aa: CASSLFGELSYEQYF
CDR3nt: TGTGCCAGCAGCTTATTCGGCGAACTATCCTACGAGCAGTACTTC

j_gene: TRBJ1-2
d_gene: TRBD1
v_gene: TRBV5-6
abundance: NA
CDR3aa: CASSLGGGSGYTF
CDR3nt: TGTGCCAGCAGCCTAGGAGGGGGCTCTGGCTACACCTTC

j_gene: TRBJ2-3
d_gene: TRBD1
v_gene: TRBV4-1
abundance: NA
CDR3aa: CASSQVSHDRGAADTQYF
CDR3nt: TGCGCCAGCAGCCAAGTTTCCCATGACAGGGGTGCGGCAGATACGCAGTATTTT

j_gene: TRBJ2-7
d_gene: TRBD1
v_gene: TRBV15
abundance: NA
CDR3aa: CATSRLRQGASYEQYF
CDR3nt: TGTGCCACCAGCAGATTGCGACAGGGGGCTTCCTACGAGCAGTACTTC

j_gene: TRBJ2-1
d_gene: TRBD2
v_gene: TRBV28
abundance: NA
CDR3aa: CASSLLAGYNEQFF
CDR3nt: TGTGCCAGCAGTTTACTAGCGGGGTACAATGAGCAGTTCTTC

j_gene: TRBJ1-2
d_gene: TRBD1
v_gene: TRBV19
abundance: NA
CDR3aa: CAGTGADGYTF
CDR3nt: TGTGCCGGCACAGGGGCCGATGGCTACACCTTC

j_gene: TRBJ2-2
d_gene: TRBD2
v_gene: TRBV7-9
abundance: NA
CDR3aa: CASSLRGRDTGELFF
CDR3nt: TGTGCCAGCAGCTTGAGAGGGAGGGACACCGGGGAGCTGTTTTTT

j_gene: TRBJ2-5
d_gene: NA
v_gene: TRBV6-6
abundance: NA
CDR3aa: CASRDPGEGVETQYF
CDR3nt: TGTGCCAGCAGGGACCCCGGGGAGGGGGTGGAGACCCAGTACTTC

j_gene: TRBJ2-7
d_gene: TRBD2
v_gene: TRBV5-1
abundance: NA
CDR3aa: CASRTASGRAADEQYF
CDR3nt: TGCGCCAGCAGGACGGCTAGCGGTAGGGCTGCAGACGAGCAGTACTTC

j_gene: TRBJ1-1
d_gene: NA
v_gene: TRBV6-5
abundance: NA
CDR3aa: CASSQGWYTEAFF
CDR3nt: TGTGCCAGCAGTCAGGGGTGGTACACTGAAGCTTTCTTT

j_gene: TRBJ2-5
d_gene: TRBD2
v_gene: TRBV6-4
abundance: NA
CDR3aa: CAKLRGLSKETQYF
CDR3nt: TGTGCCAAACTTAGGGGACTATCGAAAGAGACCCAGTACTTC

j_gene: TRBJ2-7
d_gene: TRBD1
v_gene: TRBV11-1
abundance: NA
CDR3aa: CASSPPSGTDYYEQYF
CDR3nt: TGTGCCAGCAGCCCCCCGTCAGGGACAGACTACTACGAGCAGTACTTC

j_gene: TRBJ1-1
d_gene: TRBD1
v_gene: TRBV19
abundance: NA
CDR3aa: CASSRAGGAGTEAFF
CDR3nt: TGTGCCAGTAGTAGGGCAGGGGGCGCGGGCACTGAAGCTTTCTTT

j_gene: TRBJ2-2
d_gene: NA
v_gene: TRBV19
abundance: NA
CDR3aa: CASRRTEFNTGELFF
CDR3nt: TGTGCCAGTAGACGGACAGAATTTAACACCGGGGAGCTGTTTTTT

j_gene: TRBJ2-1
d_gene: TRBD1
v_gene: TRBV4-1
abundance: NA
CDR3aa: CASSQGDRNEQFF
CDR3nt: TGCGCCAGCAGCCAAGGGGACAGGAATGAGCAGTTCTTC

j_gene: TRBJ2-7
d_gene: NA
v_gene: TRBV5-1
abundance: once
CDR3aa: CASSLGASYEQYF
CDR3nt: TGCGCCAGCAGCCTAGGGGCATCCTACGAGCAGTACTTC

j_gene: TRBJ1-4
d_gene: TRBD1
v_gene: TRBV29-1
abundance: NA
CDR3aa: CSVRDRGNEKLFF
CDR3nt: TGCAGCGTGCGGGACAGGGGGAATGAAAAACTGTTTTTT

j_gene: TRBJ2-2
d_gene: TRBD1
v_gene: TRBV27
abundance: NA
CDR3aa: CASIRQGADGELFF
CDR3nt: TGTGCCAGCATTCGACAGGGGGCCGACGGGGAGCTGTTTTTT

j_gene: TRBJ2-3
d_gene: TRBD2
v_gene: TRBV15
abundance: NA
CDR3aa: CATSVGTSGTSHTDTQYF
CDR3nt: TGTGCCACCAGCGTAGGGACTAGCGGGACTTCCCACACAGATACGCAGTATTTT

j_gene: TRBJ1-4
d_gene: NA
v_gene: TRBV28
abundance: few
CDR3aa: CASSLKTGPNEKLFF
CDR3nt: TGTGCCAGCAGTTTAAAGACAGGACCTAATGAAAAACTGTTTTTT

j_gene: TRBJ1-5
d_gene: NA
v_gene: TRBV7-2
abundance: NA
CDR3aa: CASSLTAGNQPQHF
CDR3nt: TGTGCCAGCAGCTTGACGGCGGGCAATCAGCCCCAGCATTTT

j_gene: TRBJ1-5
d_gene: NA
v_gene: TRBV6-6
abundance: NA
CDR3aa: CASSAQLGRGDWPQHF
CDR3nt: TGTGCCAGCAGTGCTCAGCTCGGACGGGGGGATTGGCCCCAGCATTTT